This entry describes one T cell receptor (beta chain). Per the original data handling: The assay estimated nucleated cells by amplifying reference gene primers. The protocol was immunoSEQ multiplex PCR, while the TCRdb copy is restricted to in-frame clones and leaves out a portion. The V and J calls and clone size come from that table; D and trimming were worked out from the DNA. The sample has about 280,000 clones, 85% seen once. The data were taken from a study of blood T cell repertoires in COVID-19. Background on the study: The United States, Italy and Spain were the sources of the acute and convalescent COVID-19 samples.

The germline V gene encodes CDR1 SGHNT and CDR2 YYREEE (reference sequence). The ends were cut back, 3 bases at V and 3 bases at J, with 15 bases in the middle. This CDR3 is built from 15 residues. The sequencing input was peripheral blood. V gene TRBV5-4 combines with J gene TRBJ1-2, with D possibly matching TRBD1 (5 bases). The sequence came from a man over 45 with active or convalescent COVID-19. CDR3 nucleotide sequence: TGTGCCAGCAGCTCTGGTTCTGGAGGGGACTATGGCTACACCTTC. Its translation is CASSSGSGGDYGYTF.